Listed below are T cell receptor beta chains from one sample, sequenced in a study of regulatory T cells in long-lasting Graves disease. From the multiplex PCR reads, TCRdb called clonotypes with MiXCR, one entry per CDR3 protein. The data contain roughly 490,000 distinct CDR3 sequences, 20% to 25% of them seen just once; the ten biggest clones take up around 12%. The source was peripheral blood mononuclear cells (PBMCs), collected when the disease was refractory, from a patient treated with antithyroid drugs. The receptors originated from a female donor with Graves disease. The CDR3 runs from the conserved cysteine through the conserved F or W. A D gene is named only where the DNA matches it firmly. Clone size is stated in some rows and not others, as once, few, many or a class when expanded.

V: TRBV7-8
D: .
J: TRBJ1-3
size: .
DNA: TGTGCCAGCAGCCTGGGCCAGATCAGCTCTGGAAACACCATATATTTT
CDR3: CASSLGQISSGNTIYF

V: TRBV14
D: TRBD1
J: TRBJ1-1
size: many
DNA: TGTGCCAGCAGCCAGGGACAGCACACTGAAGCTTTCTTT
CDR3: CASSQGQHTEAFF

V: TRBV5-1
D: TRBD1
J: TRBJ1-1
size: few
DNA: TGCGCCAGCAGCTCTCAATCGACAGGGAGGATGACTGAAGCTTTCTTT
CDR3: CASSSQSTGRMTEAFF

V: TRBV19
D: TRBD2
J: TRBJ2-7
size: few
DNA: TGTGCCAGTAGTATGGCTAGCGGGAGCTCCTACGAGCAGTACTTC
CDR3: CASSMASGSSYEQYF

V: TRBV7-9
D: TRBD1
J: TRBJ1-4
size: few
DNA: TGTGCCAGCAGCACCACGGACAGGGGGGTTAATGAAAAACTGTTTTTT
CDR3: CASSTTDRGVNEKLFF

V: TRBV2
D: .
J: TRBJ1-4
size: few
DNA: TGTGCCAGCAGTGAGGGGGGCCCCTCTGAAAAACTGTTTTTT
CDR3: CASSEGGPSEKLFF

V: TRBV3-1
D: TRBD1
J: TRBJ1-1
size: .
DNA: TGTGCCAGCGTACCCGGGACAGAGAACACTGAAGCTTTCTTT
CDR3: CASVPGTENTEAFF

V: TRBV6-2/TRBV6-3
D: .
J: TRBJ1-5
size: .
DNA: TGTGCCACCTCACTGATAGGGAATCAGCCCCAGCATTTT
CDR3: CATSLIGNQPQHF

V: TRBV12-3/TRBV12-4
D: .
J: TRBJ1-5
size: few
DNA: TGTGCCAGCAGTACCGAATCCCAGCCCCAGCATTTT
CDR3: CASSTESQPQHF

V: TRBV6-1
D: .
J: TRBJ2-5
size: many
DNA: TGTGCCATCCGGGACTCTGAGGGTGGAGAGACCCAGTACTTC
CDR3: CAIRDSEGGETQYF

V: TRBV12-5
D: .
J: TRBJ1-1
size: .
DNA: TGTGCTAGTGTGGGCCCCGGCACCACTGAAGCTTTCTTT
CDR3: CASVGPGTTEAFF

V: TRBV11-3
D: TRBD1
J: TRBJ2-2
size: many
DNA: TGTGCCAGCGGTCTCGCGGACAGGGTGGAGCCGGGCACCGGGGAGCTGTTTTTT
CDR3: CASGLADRVEPGTGELFF

V: TRBV28
D: TRBD2
J: TRBJ2-1
size: few
DNA: TGTGCCAGCAGTTTTGGTCTAGCGGGGAGGCAGCGGGAGCAGTTCTTC
CDR3: CASSFGLAGRQREQFF

V: TRBV6-5
D: TRBD1
J: TRBJ1-4
size: many
DNA: TGTGCCAGCAGTTACTCCGGGACAGGGACGGGAAATGAAAAACTGTTTTTT
CDR3: CASSYSGTGTGNEKLFF

V: TRBV7-3
D: .
J: TRBJ2-2
size: .
DNA: TGTGCCAGCAGCATTAACCCACCTCGGAACACCGGGGAGCTGTTTTTT
CDR3: CASSINPPRNTGELFF

V: TRBV10-3
D: .
J: TRBJ1-2
size: .
DNA: TGTGCCATCAACAGCGCTAACTATGGCTACACCTTC
CDR3: CAINSANYGYTF

V: TRBV28
D: TRBD1
J: TRBJ2-5
size: many
DNA: TGTGCCAGCAGTTTTGTAGGGGGCCTCCAAGAGACCCAGTACTTC
CDR3: CASSFVGGLQETQYF

V: TRBV12-3/TRBV12-4
D: TRBD2
J: TRBJ2-1
size: .
DNA: TGTGCCAGCAGCTACGGACTAGCGGGAGTAAATGAGCAGTTCTTC
CDR3: CASSYGLAGVNEQFF

V: TRBV3-1
D: .
J: TRBJ2-7
size: .
DNA: TGTGCCAGCAGCCAGGTCAGGACAGCCTCCTACGAGCAGTACTTC
CDR3: CASSQVRTASYEQYF

V: TRBV12-3/TRBV12-4
D: .
J: TRBJ1-5
size: many
DNA: TGTGCCAGCAGCCGGGAGGATCAGCCCCAGCATTTT
CDR3: CASSREDQPQHF

V: TRBV29-1
D: TRBD1
J: TRBJ1-5
size: .
DNA: TGCAGCGTTCAGGACAGGGACCAGCCCCAGCATTTT
CDR3: CSVQDRDQPQHF

V: TRBV20-1
D: .
J: TRBJ1-1
size: many
DNA: TGCAGCTTAATAAGCATGAACACTGAAGCTTTCTTT
CDR3: CSLISMNTEAFF

V: TRBV12-3/TRBV12-4
D: TRBD1
J: TRBJ1-5
size: many
DNA: TGTGCCAGCAGTAGAGACAGGGGAAATCAGCCCCAGCATTTT
CDR3: CASSRDRGNQPQHF

V: TRBV12-3/TRBV12-4
D: TRBD2
J: TRBJ2-2
size: many
DNA: TGTGCCAGCAGTTCCCCGGGACTAGAGGCCGGGGAGCTGTTTTTT
CDR3: CASSSPGLEAGELFF

V: TRBV5-8
D: .
J: TRBJ2-6
size: .
DNA: TGTGCCAGCACCCGAAAAGGTTCCTCTGGGGCCAACGTCCTGACTTTC
CDR3: CASTRKGSSGANVLTF

V: TRBV7-2
D: TRBD2
J: TRBJ2-2
size: .
DNA: TGTGCCAGCAGCCAACGAGCGGGATATAACACCGGGGAGCTGTTTTTT
CDR3: CASSQRAGYNTGELFF

V: TRBV19
D: .
J: TRBJ2-3
size: few
DNA: TGTGCCAGTAGTATCGAAGGGGGCACAGATACGCAGTATTTT
CDR3: CASSIEGGTDTQYF

V: TRBV12-3/TRBV12-4
D: TRBD1
J: TRBJ2-5
size: many
DNA: TGTGCCAGCAGACTGGCGCCTGCAGGGGGCGATGAGACCCAGTACTTC
CDR3: CASRLAPAGGDETQYF

V: TRBV20-1
D: TRBD2
J: TRBJ2-3
size: .
DNA: TGCAGTGCTAGAGAGAGGCGGGGGAGCACAGATACGCAGTATTTT
CDR3: CSARERRGSTDTQYF

V: TRBV2
D: .
J: TRBJ1-1
size: many
DNA: TGTGCCAGCAGTGAAGTCCTGATGAACACTGAAGCTTTCTTT
CDR3: CASSEVLMNTEAFF

V: TRBV11-2
D: .
J: TRBJ2-5
size: many
DNA: TGTGCCAGCAGCTTAGACTACGGGGCGGAAGAGACCCAGTACTTC
CDR3: CASSLDYGAEETQYF

V: TRBV29-1
D: TRBD1
J: TRBJ1-1
size: few
DNA: TGCAGCGCCATACAGGGGGCTTTGGCCACTGAAGCTTTCTTT
CDR3: CSAIQGALATEAFF

V: TRBV3-1
D: .
J: TRBJ1-2
size: many
DNA: TGTGCCAGCAGCCAAGATCTTTGGGGGTCAACCGACTATGGCTACACCTTC
CDR3: CASSQDLWGSTDYGYTF

V: TRBV12-3/TRBV12-4
D: TRBD1
J: TRBJ2-4
size: many
DNA: TGTGCCAGCAGCTGGGGACAGGGAGGCATTCAGTACTTC
CDR3: CASSWGQGGIQYF

V: TRBV15
D: .
J: TRBJ1-5
size: few
DNA: TGTGCCACCAGCCTCATGGCTAGCAATCAGCCCCAGCATTTT
CDR3: CATSLMASNQPQHF

V: TRBV19
D: .
J: TRBJ2-4
size: many
DNA: TGTGCCAGTAGTATACCGGGGAACATTCAGTACTTC
CDR3: CASSIPGNIQYF

V: TRBV5-1
D: .
J: TRBJ2-2
size: .
DNA: TGCGCCAGCAGCTTTTCAGGGGTTGAGAACACCGGGGAGCTGTTTTTT
CDR3: CASSFSGVENTGELFF

V: TRBV28
D: .
J: TRBJ2-7
size: .
DNA: TGTGCCAGCCAAGGGACCCGGCTCTCCTACGAGCAGTACTTC
CDR3: CASQGTRLSYEQYF

V: TRBV6-2/TRBV6-3
D: .
J: TRBJ1-6
size: few
DNA: TGTGCCAGCAATAAGGGGCCTACTAATCCACCCCTCCACTTT
CDR3: CASNKGPTNPPLHF

V: TRBV2
D: .
J: TRBJ1-2
size: many
DNA: TGTGCCAGCAGTGTCGACAGTCCCTCGGGCTACACCTTC
CDR3: CASSVDSPSGYTF

V: TRBV7-9
D: TRBD2
J: TRBJ2-1
size: few
DNA: TGTGCCAGCAGCTTGACACTAGCGGGGATCGATGAGCAGTTCTTC
CDR3: CASSLTLAGIDEQFF

V: TRBV2
D: TRBD1
J: TRBJ2-2
size: many
DNA: TGTGCCAGCAGTGAAAACAGGGGGAACACCGGGGAGCTGTTTTTT
CDR3: CASSENRGNTGELFF

V: TRBV12-3/TRBV12-4
D: .
J: TRBJ1-1
size: many
DNA: TGTGCCAGCAGCCTACAGGTTCAGGGACCTGAAGCTTTCTTT
CDR3: CASSLQVQGPEAFF

V: TRBV20-1
D: .
J: TRBJ2-5
size: many
DNA: TGCAGCCCCGCCGGACCGTTTCAAGAGACCCAGTACTTC
CDR3: CSPAGPFQETQYF

V: TRBV3-1
D: .
J: TRBJ2-3
size: few
DNA: TGTGCCAGCAGCCAGTACAGCCGCACAGATACGCAGTATTTT
CDR3: CASSQYSRTDTQYF

V: TRBV5-6
D: TRBD1
J: TRBJ1-2
size: .
DNA: TGTGCCAGCAACGGGGACAGGGGGCTTTGGGCTGGCTACACCTTC
CDR3: CASNGDRGLWAGYTF

V: TRBV10-3
D: .
J: TRBJ2-2
size: few
DNA: TGTGCCATCTCGTGGTCCACCGGGGAGCTGTTTTTT
CDR3: CAISWSTGELFF

V: TRBV28
D: .
J: TRBJ1-2
size: many
DNA: TGTGCCAGCAGTTTTTTTTCCAGGGTTGGCTACACCTTC
CDR3: CASSFFSRVGYTF

V: TRBV10-3
D: TRBD2
J: TRBJ2-7
size: .
DNA: TGTGCCATAAGAACCGGGACTAGAGAAACCTACGAGCAGTACTTC
CDR3: CAIRTGTRETYEQYF

V: TRBV20-1
D: TRBD2
J: TRBJ2-7
size: few
DNA: TGCAGTGCTAGAGATCCAGCGGGAGTTGAAGAGCAGTACTTC
CDR3: CSARDPAGVEEQYF

V: TRBV24-1
D: .
J: TRBJ1-4
size: many
DNA: TGTGCCACCAGTAGGCGGGACACTCCAAATGAAAAACTGTTTTTT
CDR3: CATSRRDTPNEKLFF

V: TRBV9
D: .
J: TRBJ1-2
size: few
DNA: TGTGCCAGCAGCGTAGTCGAGGGCGCTACCCTTGGCTACACCTTC
CDR3: CASSVVEGATLGYTF

V: TRBV6-5
D: .
J: TRBJ1-1
size: many
DNA: TGTGCCAGCAGTTCCCCGACAAGGAACACTGAAGCTTTCTTT
CDR3: CASSSPTRNTEAFF